A selection of T cell receptor beta chains follows, all from one sample in a study of CD8+ T cells in alopecia areata. The protocol was immunoSEQ multiplex PCR, while the TCRdb copy is restricted to in-frame clones and leaves out a portion. The table lists approximately 31,000 clones, about 83% of them singletons, with around 19% in the top ten. The sample taken for sequencing was NKG2D-low CD8+ T cells sorted from blood. These receptors all come from a human donor with alopecia areata. Each CDR3 is given with its conserved first and last residue. The D gene is left open where the match is weak. Size is omitted from some rows. Given values are once, few, many or a class for expanded clones.

V	length	J	D	size	DNA	CDR3
TRBV4-1	17	TRBJ1-2	NA	once	TGCGCCAGCAGCCAAGGCCCTTTAACTCCACTAACTAGTGGCTACACCTTC	CASSQGPLTPLTSGYTF
TRBV2	14	TRBJ2-1	NA	NA	TGTGCCAGCAGTGATGAGGACTCCTACAATGAGCAGTTCTTC	CASSDEDSYNEQFF
TRBV29-1	14	TRBJ2-7	TRBD2	NA	TGCAGCGTTGACAAGGGACTAGCGTTTGATGAGCAGTACTTC	CSVDKGLAFDEQYF
TRBV11-2	13	TRBJ2-3	NA	NA	TGTGCCAGCAGCTTACCCCTCACAGATACGCAGTATTTT	CASSLPLTDTQYF
TRBV7-6	16	TRBJ2-1	TRBD1	NA	TGTGCCAGCAGCGACCTTCAGGGGGCCGTCTACAATGAGCAGTTCTTC	CASSDLQGAVYNEQFF
TRBV30	12	TRBJ1-2	NA	NA	TGTGCCTGGAGTCCCAACGTGGATGGCTACACCTTC	CAWSPNVDGYTF
TRBV5-1	15	TRBJ2-2	TRBD2	few	TGCGCCAGCAGCTTGCCGGCGGGAGAGACCGGGGAGCTGTTTTTT	CASSLPAGETGELFF
TRBV7-9	13	TRBJ1-2	NA	NA	TGTGCCAGCAGCCCACCACCGGACTATGGCTACACCTTC	CASSPPPDYGYTF
TRBV7-9	15	TRBJ1-2	TRBD1	large	TGTGCCAGCAGCTTAGGACAGGGGGAAGTGAATGGCTACACCTTC	CASSLGQGEVNGYTF
TRBV27	13	TRBJ2-3	TRBD1	NA	TGTGCCAGCAACAGGGGGCGCGAAGATACGCAGTATTTT	CASNRGREDTQYF
TRBV6-5	13	TRBJ2-7	NA	NA	TGTGCCAGCAGTGAAGCGGAGTCCGACGAGCAGTACTTC	CASSEAESDEQYF
TRBV4-3	17	TRBJ2-1	TRBD1	NA	TGCGCCAGCAGCAAAGATATTCCGGGACAGGGTACCGATGAGCAGTTCTTC	CASSKDIPGQGTDEQFF
TRBV29-1	17	TRBJ2-6	NA	NA	TGCAGCGTTGATGCCAGGCTTGACGGGTGGGGGGCCAACGTCCTGACTTTC	CSVDARLDGWGANVLTF
TRBV7-9	17	TRBJ2-7	NA	NA	TGTGCCAGCAGCCCCCTGGTGGGGGGGCACTTGAGCTACGAGCAGTACTTC	CASSPLVGGHLSYEQYF
TRBV5-4	14	TRBJ1-2	NA	NA	TGTGCCAGCAGCTTGGGGACAGCAACTTATGGCTACACCTTC	CASSLGTATYGYTF
TRBV6-4	17	TRBJ2-1	TRBD1	medium-sized	TGTGCCAGCAGCGTCGATACCGGGACAGGGGGAAACAATGAGCAGTTCTTC	CASSVDTGTGGNNEQFF
TRBV10-3	15	TRBJ2-7	NA	NA	TGTGCCATCAGTGAGTCAGGGCAGACCCTCTACGAGCAGTACTTC	CAISESGQTLYEQYF
TRBV6-5	14	TRBJ2-3	NA	NA	TGTGCCAGCAGTTCTTATCTAGGCACAGATACGCAGTATTTT	CASSSYLGTDTQYF
TRBV4-1	15	TRBJ2-7	NA	NA	TGCGCCAGCAGCCAAGACCCGGGAATCTCCTACGAGCAGTACTTC	CASSQDPGISYEQYF
TRBV13	14	TRBJ1-1	NA	NA	TGTGCCAGCAGCGGGGGGCGAGTGGGCACTGAAGCTTTCTTT	CASSGGRVGTEAFF
TRBV29-1	13	TRBJ2-7	NA	NA	TGCAGCGTTGTCTTAATCGCTACCTACGAGCAGTACTTC	CSVVLIATYEQYF
TRBV27	13	TRBJ2-7	NA	NA	TGTGCCAGCAGTTCTGGGAGCTCCTACGAGCAGTACTTC	CASSSGSSYEQYF
TRBV30	14	TRBJ2-3	NA	NA	TGTGCCTGGATAGGGTCTGACGAACCAGATACGCAGTATTTT	CAWIGSDEPDTQYF
TRBV7-8	14	TRBJ2-7	NA	NA	TGTGCCAGCAGCTCCCTTGGTTTGGGCGACGAGCAGTACTTC	CASSSLGLGDEQYF
TRBV14	16	TRBJ2-5	NA	few	TGTGCCAGCAGCCAACCTCAATCAGGGCTACAAGAGACCCAGTACTTC	CASSQPQSGLQETQYF
TRBV29-1	13	TRBJ2-7	NA	NA	TGCAGCGTAAGGGACCCCGAAGGGAACGAGCAGTACTTC	CSVRDPEGNEQYF
TRBV30	14	TRBJ2-7	TRBD2	once	TGTGCCGGTGGGACTAGCGGGAGTCTGAACGAGCAGTACTTC	CAGGTSGSLNEQYF
TRBV6-1	15	TRBJ2-3	TRBD2	NA	TGTGCCAGCAGTGAAGTTCTAGCGGGCACAGATACGCAGTATTTT	CASSEVLAGTDTQYF
TRBV6-5	14	TRBJ2-7	TRBD1	NA	TGTGCCAGCAGTCTAGGGGACAGGGGCAGCGAGCAGTACTTC	CASSLGDRGSEQYF
TRBV9	16	TRBJ2-3	NA	NA	TGTGCCAGCAGCCCCGCCCTGGGGGTAGTGGGAGATACGCAGTATTTT	CASSPALGVVGDTQYF
TRBV6-4	16	TRBJ2-3	TRBD2	medium-sized	TGTGCCAGCAGTGACGGCGCTAGCGGGGACACAGATACGCAGTATTTT	CASSDGASGDTDTQYF
TRBV27	13	TRBJ1-2	NA	NA	TGTGCCAGCAGTGGACAGCCTAACTATGGCTACACCTTC	CASSGQPNYGYTF
TRBV29-1	13	TRBJ2-4	NA	NA	TGCAGCGTTATCGTTTATACCAAAAACATTCAGTACTTC	CSVIVYTKNIQYF
TRBV29-1	17	TRBJ2-6	NA	NA	TGCAGCGCTACGCGCCGGGACGGTATCTCTGGGGCCAACGTCCTGACTTTC	CSATRRDGISGANVLTF
TRBV7-8	12	TRBJ2-1	TRBD2	NA	TGTGCCAGCAGCCCCGGACTAGAGCTTGAGTTCTTC	CASSPGLELEFF
TRBV6-5	15	TRBJ1-1	TRBD1	NA	TGTGCCAGCATGACGGACTACAGGGGGAACACTGAAGCTTTCTTT	CASMTDYRGNTEAFF
TRBV7-9	13	TRBJ2-7	NA	few	TGTGCCAGCAGCTTCCCGAGCTCCTACGAGCAGTACTTC	CASSFPSSYEQYF
TRBV4-1	14	TRBJ1-1	NA	NA	TGCGCCAGCAGCCAAGTTGCTTCAAACACTGAAGCTTTCTTT	CASSQVASNTEAFF
TRBV6-5	15	TRBJ2-5	TRBD1	NA	TGTGCCAGCAGTTATAGGGACAGGGATTGGGAGACCCAGTACTTC	CASSYRDRDWETQYF